This T cell receptor beta chain is from a study of breast tumors, draining lymph nodes, adjacent tissues. The V gene's germline CDR1 is WNHNN and CDR2 SYGVQD (reference sequence). The CDR3 contains 17 residues. V lost 3 bases and J lost 9; bases outside the gene matches: 16. Each CDR3 protein is one row after TCRdb ran MiXCR on the multiplex PCR reads. The sample records around 290,000 distinct CDR3 sequences, 30% being singletons. Axillary draining lymph nodes of breast cancer patients supplied the node samples. This clonotype was picked up many times. What it binds is unknown. Study-wide results and caveats: Compared with lymph nodes, tumors were less diverse; compared with nontumor tissue, more.

The rearrangement links TRBV10-1 to TRBJ2-1, with TRBD2 matching over 8 bases. Sequenced material: axillary lymph node tissue. The source of this sequence is a female donor with breast cancer. Some clones in this sample may be carry-over from other donors' samples. The CDR3 sequence is CASSDPSGGAGDFEQFF. The DNA of the CDR3 is TGCGCCAGCAGTGATCCGTCGGGAGGAGCGGGAGATTTTGAGCAGTTCTTC.